This T cell receptor beta chain came from a study of shared clonotypes between healthy human individuals (dated by TCRdb to the early 2020s). Background for the entire study: The cohort comprised two women and a few men aged 18 to 49 years. For each donor, CD4 naive and CD4 memory were each given three plates, CD8 naive was given two plates, and CD8 memory was given one plate. To estimate repertoire size and how much clonotypes are shared between individuals, the study performed deep sequencing of blood TCR repertoires from 4 to 6 healthy adults. To increase sequencing depth and limit assay-specific biases, different laboratories used diverse techniques to prepare libraries and sequence TCR repertoires. Each donor's leukapheresis produced roughly between roughly 0.85 and 9.5 billion PBMCs.

On this clone: Its antigen is not yet known. No much larger clone exists at a distance of one base, and base qualities are not known.

Study-wide findings and limitations: Compared with non-shared clonotypes, clonotypes shared by all four sorted-subset donors had higher generation probabilities. Pairwise subsampling indicated that sequencing depth was expected to affect the degree of clonotype sharing among donors. Sharing across several donors was observed for approximately 5% of naive CD4, over 3% of naive CD8, over 2% of memory CD4, and less than 0.45% of memory CD8 clonotypes. Sampling was limited to blood, and TCR repertoires in tissue likely differ from TCR repertoires in blood. The genetic and exposure-history diversity represented was limited by the small number of donors. Incomplete sequencing was indicated by rarefaction of sorted-subset datasets, despite the large sequencing depth. Naive subsets generally had larger estimated clonotype richness than memory subsets did.

CD8 naive samples were CD45RO-negative cells positively selected for CCR7, giving a CD45RA+CCR7+ population that excluded TemRA cells. Healthy HIV-negative adults with no recently reported acute infections or vaccinations were included as donors. Only Caucasian adults living in Nashville, Tennessee, USA were represented among the donors. Blood was obtained by leukapheresis, after which PBMCs were separated by Ficoll-Histopaque density gradient centrifugation and cryopreserved in liquid nitrogen vapor phase. Purity and quantity of every magnetically sorted T cell population were checked by analytical flow cytometry. Genomic DNA was isolated from every sorted fraction and measured by UV absorbance on a Nanodrop 2000c. Between the V and J ends, shortened by 3 bases and 2 bases respectively, the junction contains 8 bases. There are 13 amino acids in the CDR3, from cysteine to phenylalanine inclusive. Left in the record is the CDR3 DNA by itself, 39 bases read in frame from the first base. CDR1 and CDR2, per the germline V gene, are SNHLY and FYNNEI.

Using the deep immunoSEQ assay, multiplex PCR amplified TCR CDR3 regions from genomic DNA. For each cell subset, the extracted genomic DNA was distributed evenly across all wells of several immunoSEQ 96-well plates, and each plate served as one replicate. For sorted subsets, each replicate PCR was loaded with roughly 190 ng genomic DNA, equivalent to 30,000 or so T cell genomes. The purified libraries were quantified using a Qubit 3.0 fluorometer, sized with a Bioanalyzer 2100, and then quantified again using the KAPA Library Quantification kit. A separate single-read 150-cycle Illumina NextSeq 550 flow cell was used to sequence each immunoSEQ 96-well plate. Regarding the original processing steps: Because the immunoSEQ output included only junctional sequences and no quality scores, the filtering could not be the same as the filtering used for full-length reads. Sequences were annotated with PyIR, a Python wrapper for IgBLAST v1.9, using IMGT germline references to assign V/J genes and CDR3. Reads were filtered out if the reads had weak V/J assignments (E-value above 1e-6), no CDR3, stop codons, out-of-frame junctions, or ambiguous translated residues. V3J clonotypes were defined as sequences sharing an identical inferred V gene, J gene, and CDR3 amino acid sequence. The percentage overlap between two repertoires was calculated by dividing the number of shared unique clonotypes by the size of the smaller repertoire. Repertoire richness was assessed with RTK rarefaction, the Chao1 estimator, and Recon v2.1 estimates of unobserved clonotypes. For all TCRbeta clonotypes obtained by the gDNA method from a handful of donors, generation probabilities were computed with OLGA. The immuneACCESS repertoire file appears here via TCRdb, limited to in-frame rearrangements. These files lack a portion of the clones; in checked studies, under half of the deficit traces to unresolved V genes, and the cause of the others is not known. For V, J and clone size, that table is used; D and trimming come from the DNA. Counted in this sample were approximately 2,200,000 clones; more than 85% of them appeared once. Jointly, the top ten make up more than 1.5% of the sample.

The source material was naive CD8+ T cells from PBMCs. The intended sense of this specimen's cell subset or site label: CD45RA+CCR7+. The rearranged segments are TRBV2 and TRBJ2-7, with no confidently assigned D gene. This receptor was taken from a young man in good health. Some clones in this sample may be carry-over from other donors' samples. Here is the DNA: TGTGCCAGCAGTGATTCTGGGACCTACGAGCAGTACTTC. The encoded protein is CASSDSGTYEQYF.